This record covers a single T cell receptor (beta chain). Its antigen is unknown. Trimming took off 0 bases at V and 1 base at J, with 6 bases between the two ends. Germline values: CDR1 MGHRA, CDR2 YSYEKL. The CDR3 loop spans 14 amino acids. The data stem from a study of T-cell reconstitution after alpha-beta-depleted transplantation in children. General observations from the study: Surviving recipient T cells and thymic progenitors accounted for the high day-60 TCRbeta diversity observed in some patients. Newly made T cells mostly supplied T-cell counts and diversity one year after transplant. Several hundred expanded graft clones reportedly supplied alpha-beta T cells about two months after transplant.

A TCRbeta library incorporating unique molecular identifiers was prepared. TCRdb ran MiXCR on the PCR reads and lists one entry per CDR3 protein. The sample lists 700,000 to 950,000 distinct CDR3 sequences; about 15% were seen once. The chain combines TRBV4-1 with TRBJ2-5; D gene ambiguous. The material was PBMCs, mostly from graft donor cells, obtained 360 days after TCRalphabeta/CD19-depleted stem cell transplant. This TCR came from a male patient between 10 and 17 years old who had a stem cell transplant for acute lymphoblastic leukemia, so the T cells may come from the graft donor. The CDR3 is CASSQDHRQETQYF. CDR3 nucleotide sequence: TGCGCCAGCAGCCAAGATCACCGCCAAGAGACCCAGTACTTC.